This entry lists 16 T cell receptor beta chains sequenced from one sample in a study of blood T cell repertoires in COVID-19. The data were produced by immunoSEQ multiplex PCR, yet TCRdb's version contains in-frame clones alone and is incomplete. This sample carries about 49,000 clones, 86% of them seen once, and the ten largest clones take about 5%. Sequenced sample: peripheral blood. The receptors come from a man aged 40-49 years with active COVID-19.

The chain carries TRBV7-3 and TRBJ2-2; 7 bases are shared with TRBD2. In germline, CDR1 is SGHTA, CDR2 FQGTGA. Unmatched junction bases numbered 5, after V lost 4 bases and J lost 0 bases. The CDR3 has 16 amino acids. The CDR3 DNA reads TGTGCCAGCAGCTCCCCGGGACTAACGAACACCGGGGAGCTGTTTTTT. Protein: CASSSPGLTNTGELFF.

The rearrangement uses TRBV30 and TRBJ2-2, with unresolved D. The CDR3 sequence is 14 residues long. The V gene lost 3 bases and the J gene lost 2 bases, with 10 bases spanning the gap. Germline CDR1 and CDR2: GTSNPN and SVGIG (reference sequence). CDR3 residues: CAWRRNGNTGELFF. For the CDR3, the DNA is TGTGCCTGGAGGAGGAACGGTAACACCGGGGAGCTGTTTTTT.

The rearrangement uses TRBV6-1 and TRBJ2-7; TRBD2 aligns across 9 bases. CDR1 is MNHNS, CDR2 SASEGT, per germline. J gave up 2 bases and V 5 bases, and 13 bases lay outside the gene matches. The CDR3 is 17 amino acids. The CDR3 DNA reads TGTGCCAGCAGTAAAGGCCTAGCGGGGTCAATCCCCTACGAGCAGTACTTC. Translating it yields CASSKGLAGSIPYEQYF.

The genes are TRBV2 and TRBJ2-2; D is uncertain. The CDR3 extends over 13 amino acids. From germline, CDR1 is SNHLY and CDR2 FYNNEI. The V gene lost 7 bases and the J gene lost 1 base, with 7 bases spanning the gap. DNA for the CDR3: TGTGCCAGCACCCCTTTGAACACCGGGGAGCTGTTTTTT. It codes for CASTPLNTGELFF.

The chain links TRBV5-4 to TRBJ1-6; weak D call: TRBD1 (6 bases). The CDR3 contains 15 residues. Germline lookup yields CDR1 SGHNT and CDR2 YYREEE (reference sequence). V dropped 0 bases and J dropped 8 bases, with 12 bases sitting between them. The CDR3, as DNA: TGTGCCAGCAGCTTGGTTAGGGGGAGTCATTCACCCCTCCACTTT. Translating it yields CASSLVRGSHSPLHF.

About this clone: At one of its ends the junction is not consistent with the germline gene, which may arise from a read error. The chain links TRBV16 to TRBJ2-7; the match to TRBD2 covers 7 bases. Germline V CDR1 and CDR2: KGHSY, FQNENV. The CDR3 covers 14 residues. CDR3 sequence reads: CASSPTGEGTSLRF. The CDR3 DNA sequence: TGTGCCAGCAGCCCTACCGGGGAGGGGACGTCCTTACGATTC.

This clone has just a few counts. The chain couples TRBV30 to TRBJ1-5; D gene uncertain. V gave up 2 bases and J gave up 4 bases, with 9 bases separating them. Germline V gene data show CDR1 as GTSNPN and CDR2 as SVGIG (reference sequence). CDR3 length: 13 residues. The DNA of the CDR3 is TGTGCCTGGAGTTCCCAGGTGAATCAGCCCCAGCATTTT. The encoded protein is CAWSSQVNQPQHF.

This clone was detected only once. The J gene is TRBJ1-3, the V gene TRBV7-8; D is unresolved. V was cut by 1 base and J by 0 bases, with 4 bases left in between. The CDR3 runs to 14 residues. CDR1 and CDR2 from the germline V gene are SGHVS and FQNEAQ. The CDR3 coding sequence is TGTGCCAGCAGCTTAGGAGGCTCTGGAAACACCATATATTTT. Translated: CASSLGGSGNTIYF. Filled out from reference TRBV7-8 and TRBJ1-3, the complete variable domain reads GAGVSQSPRYKVAKRGQDVALRCDPISGHVSLFWYQQALGQGPEFLTYFQNEAQLDKSGLPSDRFFAERPEGSVSTLKIQRTQQEDSAVYLCASSLGGSGNTIYFGEGSWLTVV.

The CDR3 DNA reads as TGCGCCAGCAGCTTGGCCTACAGGGTGGAGTCCGAGCAGTTCTTC. Translation: CASSLAYRVESEQFF. The V and J genes are TRBV5-1 and TRBJ2-1, with D possibly TRBD1 on 6 matching bases. CDR1 is SGHRS, CDR2 YFSETQ, per germline. Trimming shortened V by 0 bases and J by 10 bases, and 17 bases separated the two germline ends. CDR3 length: 15 amino acids.

This clone was counted a single time. V is TRBV4-2 and J is TRBJ1-2; 8 bases are a match to TRBD1. The CDR3 is 20 amino acids. Germline assignment: CDR1 LGHNA and CDR2 YNFKEQ. Trimming removed 0 bases from V and 5 bases from J; junction bases left unmatched: 20. The CDR3 spells CASSQDRGGQGSLFGYGYTF. For the CDR3, the DNA is TGTGCCAGCAGCCAAGATAGGGGAGGACAGGGATCCCTCTTCGGGTATGGCTACACCTTC.

J is TRBJ1-2 and V is TRBV3-1 (or the pseudogene TRBV3-2), with no clear D. Trimming removed 0 bases from V and 3 bases from J, with 11 bases in between. Germline CDR1 and CDR2: LGHDT and YNNKEL (reference sequence). The CDR3 extends over 15 amino acids. The DNA for the CDR3 is TGTGCCAGCAGCCAAGACTATGGAGGGTACTATGGCTACACCTTC. It codes for CASSQDYGGYYGYTF.

This chain connects TRBV6-5 to TRBJ2-7, with 10 bases that match TRBD2. Germline CDR1 and CDR2: MNHEY and SVGAGI. The CDR3 spans 15 residues. The ends lost 4 bases at V and 4 bases at J; junction bases unmatched: 7. The CDR3 sequence: CASSWTSGGPYEQYF. CDR3 bases: TGTGCCAGCAGTTGGACTAGCGGCGGTCCTTACGAGCAGTACTTC.

This chain links TRBV11-2 with TRBJ2-2, with a tentative D call TRBD1 (5 bases). CDR3 size: 13 residues. Trimming took off 3 bases at V and 7 bases at J, with 9 bases between the two ends. Germline V gene sequence: CDR1 SGHAT, CDR2 FQNNGV. The CDR3 reads CASSFHQGGELFF. DNA of the CDR3: TGTGCCAGCAGCTTCCATCAGGGCGGGGAGCTGTTTTTT.

The chain is built from TRBV4-2 and TRBJ1-6, with a tentative D call TRBD1 (6 bases). The length of the CDR3 is 16 residues. Germline loops: CDR1 LGHNA, CDR2 YNFKEQ. The V end was cut by 4 bases, the J end by 6 bases, with 16 bases between. Here the CDR3 reads CASSLPGAVGNSPLHF. CDR3 nucleotides: TGTGCCAGCAGCCTACCAGGGGCAGTGGGTAATTCACCCCTCCACTTT.

The chain employs TRBV28 and TRBJ2-7; 9 bases line up with TRBD1. The V segment lost 8 bases and the J segment 7 bases; nucleotides outside the gene matches: 15. The CDR3 loop spans 15 amino acids. CDR1 and CDR2 (germline): MDHEN, SYDVKM. The CDR3 region has the DNA TGTGCCAGCCTTACCCCGGGACAGGGTCTCAGTGAGCAGTACTTC. Encoded protein: CASLTPGQGLSEQYF.

The chain combines TRBV25-1 with TRBJ1-5; D unclear. The CDR3 consists of 14 residues. Germline values: CDR1 MGHDK, CDR2 SYGVNS. V was trimmed by 0 bases and J by 6 bases, leaving 9 bases between them. CDR3 protein: CASSEYGEGQPQHF. For the CDR3, the DNA is TGTGCCAGCAGTGAATATGGTGAGGGTCAGCCCCAGCATTTT.